Presented here are 27 T cell receptor beta chains from one specimen sequenced in a study of technical replicates of blood from several donors (dated 2017 in TCRdb). Libraries came from the immunoSEQ multiplex PCR assay. Imported from immuneACCESS, the table was reduced by TCRdb to in-frame sequences with V and J called. These copies leave out some clones; in studies compared against another copy, an unresolved V gene accounts for under half, and the cause of the remainder is not known. For this sample there are 70,000 or so clones; 95% to 98% appear just once. Around 0.22% of the sample goes to the ten largest clones. The specimen was T cells isolated from PBMCs. These receptors were obtained from a human donor in good health.

The V gene is TRBV27, the J gene TRBJ1-1; no firm D call. CDR3 size: 15 residues. With 6 bases removed from V and 1 base from J, the gap between germline ends came to 15 bases. Germline CDR1 and CDR2: MNHEY and SMNVEV (reference sequence). CDR3 in amino acids: CASRPVTATNTEAFF. DNA of the CDR3: TGTGCCAGCAGACCGGTAACAGCCACGAACACTGAAGCTTTCTTT.

CDR3 amino acids: CSVVEQGETQYF. The DNA of the CDR3 is TGCAGCGTTGTAGAACAGGGAGAGACCCAGTACTTC. The chain uses TRBV29-1 and TRBJ2-5, with D possibly matching TRBD1 (6 bases). Trimming shortened V by 4 bases and J by 4 bases, and 10 bases separated the two germline ends. The V gene's germline CDR1 is SQVTM and CDR2 ANQGSEA. The CDR3 spans 12 residues.

This chain uses TRBV5-1 with TRBJ1-4, with TRBD1 as a possible D gene (6 bases). The CDR3 loop spans 14 amino acids. The germline V and J ends were trimmed by 4 bases and 8 bases, with 15 bases remaining between them. Germline loops: CDR1 SGHRS, CDR2 YFSETQ. The CDR3 DNA sequence: TGCGCCAGCAGCCAGGGGACGGTCGGGGAAAAACTGTTTTTT. Its translation: CASSQGTVGEKLFF.

This CDR3 is CASSLMVGDSYGYTF. In DNA form, the CDR3 reads TGTGCCAGCAGCTTAATGGTAGGGGACTCCTATGGCTACACCTTC. The rearrangement links TRBV7-3 to TRBJ1-2; possibly TRBD1 for D (5 bases). Germline V CDR1 and CDR2: SGHTA, FQGTGA. The V and J ends lost 1 base and 4 bases respectively, with 13 bases between them. The CDR3 length is 15 residues. The whole variable domain, filled in from reference TRBV7-3 and TRBJ1-2, reads GAGVSQTPSNKVTEKGKYVELRCDPISGHTALYWYRQSLGQGPEFLIYFQGTGAADDSGLPNDRFFAVRPEGSVSTLKIQRTERGDSAVYLCASSLMVGDSYGYTFGSGTRLTVV.

J is TRBJ2-5 and V is TRBV6-5; D is uncertain. The germline V gene has CDR1 MNHEY and CDR2 SVGAGI. CDR3 length: 14 amino acids. Trimming left V 5 bases short and J 1 base short, with 11 bases between. Written as DNA, the CDR3 is TGTGCCAGCAGTCAAAGACGGAGCCAAGAGACCCAGTACTTC. Translated: CASSQRRSQETQYF.

This sequence joins TRBV7-9 and TRBJ1-5, with D perhaps TRBD1 (5 bases). With 6 bases removed from V and 6 bases from J, the gap between germline ends came to 15 bases. This CDR3 is built from 14 residues. Germline V gene lookup returns CDR1 SEHNR and CDR2 FQNEAQ (reference sequence). The CDR3 DNA follows: TGTGCCAGCAGTTGGGGGGGGAAGGGTCAGCCCCAGCATTTT. Its translation: CASSWGGKGQPQHF.

The CDR3 reads CASSYETGGVTQYF. In DNA form, the CDR3 reads TGTGCCAGCAGTTACGAGACAGGGGGAGTGACCCAGTACTTC. The chain uses TRBV6-6 and TRBJ2-5, with 9 bases that match TRBD1. This CDR3 comprises 14 residues. The V gene's germline CDR1 is MNHNY and CDR2 SVGAGI (reference sequence). The V segment lost 2 bases and the J segment 7 bases; nucleotides outside the gene matches: 5.

The gene calls are TRBV2 and TRBJ2-1; D is possibly TRBD2 (6 bases). Trimming pared 6 bases from V and 4 bases from J, leaving 10 bases between. The CDR3 is 13 residues long. Germline values: CDR1 SNHLY, CDR2 FYNNEI. In nucleotides, the CDR3 is TGTGCCAGCAGACTCGGGACTTACAATGAGCAGTTCTTC. It encodes CASRLGTYNEQFF.

The V call is TRBV6-1, the J call TRBJ2-7, with 8 bases aligning to TRBD1. V trimming: 6 bases; J trimming: 5 bases; junction bases outside the gene matches: 6. The CDR3 has 13 residues. Germline CDR1 is MNHNS and CDR2 is SASEGT. CDR3 in DNA: TGTGCCAGCAGATGGACAGGGAAAAACGAGCAGTACTTC. Translating it yields CASRWTGKNEQYF.

This clone is a singleton in its sample. The chain links TRBV7-9 to TRBJ2-1; maybe TRBD1 (6 bases). The CDR3 length is 16 residues. The V end lost 5 bases, the J end lost 4 bases, and 18 bases lay between the germline ends. Looked up from germline, CDR1 is SEHNR and CDR2 is FQNEAQ (reference sequence). The chain's CDR3 is CASSIKTGLGYNEQFF. The CDR3, as DNA: TGTGCCAGCAGCATAAAAACAGGGCTCGGATACAATGAGCAGTTCTTC.

The chain combines TRBV2 with TRBJ2-7, with D tentatively TRBD2 (6 bases). CDR3 length: 12 amino acids. CDR1 and CDR2 (germline): SNHLY, FYNNEI. Deletions cut 3 bases from V and 6 bases from J, with 9 bases between. CDR3 sequence (DNA): TGTGCCAGCAGTGATGGAGGGCTCGAGCAGTACTTC. Its translation: CASSDGGLEQYF.

This clone was detected only once. The chain joins TRBV5-4 to TRBJ2-2; D remains ambiguous. Germline V gives CDR1 SGHNT, CDR2 YYREEE (reference sequence). V was cut by 0 bases and J by 0 bases, with 6 bases left in between. The CDR3 consists of 15 residues. The CDR3 DNA follows: TGTGCCAGCAGCTTGGGGCCTGCGAACACCGGGGAGCTGTTTTTT. Translating gives CASSLGPANTGELFF.

The chain couples TRBV28 to TRBJ2-1; 9 bases match TRBD1. V shed 3 bases and J 10 bases; nucleotides not matched to a gene: 7. CDR3 length: 14 amino acids. Per germline, CDR1 MDHEN and CDR2 SYDVKM. CDR3 protein: CASSFSDRGGEQFF. The CDR3 bases are TGTGCCAGCAGTTTTTCGGACAGGGGAGGCGAGCAGTTCTTC.

The chain employs TRBV28 and TRBJ1-2; 7 nucleotides align to TRBD1. Per the germline V gene, CDR1 is MDHEN and CDR2 is SYDVKM. V shed 8 bases, J shed 0 bases, and the junction held 9 bases outside the gene matches. CDR3 length: 15 residues. In DNA, the CDR3 is TGTGCCAGCCATATTCCGGGACAGCCTAACTATGGCTACACCTTC. Translation gives CASHIPGQPNYGYTF.

V and J are TRBV28 and TRBJ2-5, with TRBD2 identical over 11 bases. The germline CDR1 and CDR2 sequences are MDHEN and SYDVKM. The ends lost 5 bases at V and 0 bases at J; junction bases unmatched: 2. This CDR3 region has 15 residues. In nucleotides, the CDR3 is TGTGCCAGCAGTCGGACTAGCGGGTACCAAGAGACCCAGTACTTC. Translated, it gives CASSRTSGYQETQYF.

A single count supports this clone. The rearrangement uses TRBV27 and TRBJ2-5; D is unclear. Germline-derived CDR1 and CDR2 are MNHEY and SMNVEV (reference sequence). Trimming shortened V by 5 bases and J by 5 bases, and 15 bases separated the two germline ends. This CDR3 contains 14 residues. The CDR3 bases are TGTGCCAGCAGTATAAGCGAGACGGCGGAGACCCAGTACTTC. Protein product: CASSISETAETQYF.

The chain combines TRBV11-2 with TRBJ2-1; TRBD2 might be the D (5 bases). This CDR3 comprises 15 residues. Between the trimmed V and J ends, which lost 1 base and 3 bases, there was a span of 10 bases. Germline loops: CDR1 SGHAT, CDR2 FQNNGV. The CDR3 here is CASSLAGSHYNEQFF. CDR3 bases: TGTGCCAGCAGCTTAGCGGGATCCCACTACAATGAGCAGTTCTTC.

The chain has TRBV30 and TRBJ1-3; TRBD1 agrees at 8 bases. CDR3 length equals 13 residues. Trimming at V came to 8 bases and at J to 2 bases, leaving 5 bases not matched to a gene. Per the germline V gene, CDR1 is GTSNPN and CDR2 is SVGIG (reference sequence). Here the CDR3 reads CALDRGTGNTIYF. The CDR3 nucleotides are TGTGCCCTTGACAGGGGCACTGGAAACACCATATATTTT.

The gene calls are TRBV9 and TRBJ2-3; maybe TRBD2 (6 bases). V lost 4 bases, J lost 2 bases, and 14 bases lay in between. The CDR3 is made up of 15 amino acids. Germline V gene lookup returns CDR1 SGDLS and CDR2 YYNGEE. CDR3 bases: TGTGCCAGCAGCAGACGGGGCGGGATCACAGATACGCAGTATTTT. It encodes CASSRRGGITDTQYF. Together with reference TRBV9 and TRBJ2-3, the CDR3 gives the full variable domain: DSGVTQTPKHLITATGQRVTLRCSPRSGDLSVYWYQQSLDQGLQFLIQYYNGEERAKGNILERFSAQQFPDLHSELNLSSLELGDSALYFCASSRRGGITDTQYFGPGTRLTVL.

The gene calls are TRBV14 and TRBJ1-2; D perhaps matches TRBD1 (5 bases). Germline CDR1 reads SGHDN; CDR2 reads FVKESK. The CDR3 extends over 13 amino acids. The ends were cut back, 2 bases at V and 7 bases at J, with 11 bases in the middle. The CDR3, as DNA: TGTGCCAGCAGCCAATCGTCAGGGTTTGGCTACACCTTC. Translated: CASSQSSGFGYTF.

The chain links TRBV6-5 to TRBJ1-2; the D is unclear. This CDR3 has 11 amino acids. V was trimmed by 8 bases and J by 8 bases, leaving 12 bases between them. Per germline, CDR1 MNHEY and CDR2 SVGAGI. In DNA, the CDR3 is TGTGCCAGCCTTTCGACACGGGGCTACACCTTC. Translation: CASLSTRGYTF.

The chain has TRBV2 and TRBJ2-1; the D gene is possibly TRBD1 (6 bases). There are 14 residues in the CDR3. V was pared by 5 bases and J by 4 bases, with 12 bases between. Germline CDR1 reads SNHLY; CDR2 reads FYNNEI. The CDR3 reads CASSPKDSYNEQFF. DNA for the CDR3: TGTGCCAGCAGTCCGAAGGACAGTTACAATGAGCAGTTCTTC.

This clone was detected once. The V and J genes are TRBV30 and TRBJ2-1, with 7 bases matching TRBD2. The CDR3 contains 14 residues. V lost 0 bases and J lost 4; bases outside the gene matches: 3. Per germline, CDR1 GTSNPN and CDR2 SVGIG (reference sequence). The CDR3 region has the DNA TGTGCCTGGAGTGTACAACTAGCGTACAATGAGCAGTTCTTC. Translated: CAWSVQLAYNEQFF.

The V gene is TRBV19, the J gene TRBJ1-1; a weak D match, TRBD1 (6 bases). The CDR3 sequence is 15 residues long. Germline V lookup: CDR1 LNHDA, CDR2 SQIVND (reference sequence). The V end was cut by 9 bases, the J end by 0 bases, with 17 bases between. The CDR3 bases are TGTGCCAGCAAGGGTCCGGGACAATTGAACACTGAAGCTTTCTTT. This sequence encodes CASKGPGQLNTEAFF.

This chain links TRBV27 with TRBJ1-1; D unresolved. The CDR3 length is 13 residues. CDR1 is MNHEY, CDR2 SMNVEV, per germline (reference sequence). V dropped 6 bases and J dropped 3 bases, with 11 bases sitting between them. The CDR3 nucleotides are TGTGCCAGCAGCAGTCACCCCCACACTGAAGCTTTCTTT. It is translated as CASSSHPHTEAFF.

The chain recombines TRBV27 with TRBJ1-2, with D hard to call. Between the trimmed V and J ends, which lost 6 bases and 0 bases, there was a span of 5 bases. This CDR3 contains 12 residues. Germline V gives CDR1 MNHEY, CDR2 SMNVEV (reference sequence). The CDR3 is CASRRANYGYTF. CDR3 bases: TGTGCCAGCAGACGAGCTAACTATGGCTACACCTTC.

The chain is built from TRBV30 and TRBJ2-3, with a tentative D call TRBD2 (5 bases). V was cut by 2 bases and J by 6 bases, with 9 bases left in between. CDR3 size: 12 residues. Germline V gene data show CDR1 as GTSNPN and CDR2 as SVGIG (reference sequence). The CDR3 loop reads CAWSITRDTQYF. The CDR3 region has the DNA TGTGCCTGGAGTATAACTAGGGATACGCAGTATTTT.